These 10 T cell receptor beta chains came from one sample sequenced in a study of shared clonotypes between healthy human individuals. The repertoire was sequenced with immunoSEQ multiplex PCR; TCRdb's copy has only in-frame clones and lacks some. This sample has roughly 680,000 clones; 72% occur once, and the top ten carry around 1.8%. The sequenced sample was memory CD4+ T cells sorted from blood. Regarding subset: CD45RA-negative fraction. These receptors were obtained from a woman in her thirties in good health.

The chain uses TRBV27 and TRBJ2-3, with TRBD2 as a possible D gene (5 bases). The CDR3 spans 14 residues. V dropped 7 bases and J dropped 4 bases, with 15 bases sitting between them. Germline CDR1 and CDR2: MNHEY and SMNVEV (reference sequence). This chain's CDR3 is CASISLGAPDTQYF. The DNA of the CDR3 is TGTGCCAGCATTTCACTGGGAGCCCCAGATACGCAGTATTTT.

V is TRBV2 and J is TRBJ1-2, with TRBD1 identical over 9 bases. With V trimmed by 6 bases and J by 8 bases, 10 bases remained unmatched. Germline loops: CDR1 SNHLY, CDR2 FYNNEI. This CDR3 region has 14 residues. Written as DNA, the CDR3 is TGTGCCAGCAGCTATCCGGGACAGGGTAGAGGCTACACCTTC. It encodes CASSYPGQGRGYTF.

This clone has a single count. A much larger clone differs from this one at a single base, so this may be a read error. The same CDR3 can be traced to other DNA sequences in this sample. The chain uses TRBV2 and TRBJ2-5, with D unresolved. V was trimmed by 3 bases and J by 5 bases, leaving 4 bases between them. The germline V gene encodes CDR1 SNHLY and CDR2 FYNNEI. The CDR3 is made up of 11 amino acids. In DNA, the CDR3 is TGTGCCAGCAGTGATTGGGAGACCCAGTACTTC. Its protein product is CASSDWETQYF. Filled out from reference TRBV2 and TRBJ2-5, the complete variable domain reads EPEVTQTPSHQVTQMGQEVILRCVPISNHLYFYWYRQILGQKVEFLVSFYNNEISEKSEIFDDQFSVERPDGSNFTLKIRSTKLEDSAMYFCASSDWETQYFGPGTRLLVL.

This clone was detected only a few times. DNA for the CDR3: TGTGCCAGCAAGGGGCGGAAGGGGGCGCGGACAGATACGCAGTATTTT. Its protein product is CASKGRKGARTDTQYF. V gene TRBV28 combines with J gene TRBJ2-3; 7 bases align to TRBD1. The V gene's germline CDR1 is MDHEN and CDR2 SYDVKM. Germline trimming cut 7 bases from V and 3 bases from J; bases unmatched to any gene: 13. The CDR3 runs 16 residues.

As regards this clone: This sample also contains other DNA sequences that code for the same CDR3. This chain links TRBV18 with TRBJ2-5; D gene ambiguous. Germline values: CDR1 KGHSH, CDR2 LQKENI. V lost 0 bases and J 1 base, leaving 3 bases between the germline ends. The CDR3 is 13 amino acids. CDR3 nucleotides: TGTGCCAGCTCACCACCATCCCAAGAGACCCAGTACTTC. Translated: CASSPPSQETQYF.

In this sample, this clone turned up a few times. Other DNA sequences of this sample code for an identical CDR3. The rearrangement joins TRBV20-1 to TRBJ2-1, with D unclear. CDR3 length: 11 amino acids. Trimming stripped 3 bases from V and 4 bases from J, with 4 bases between. Germline loops: CDR1 DFQATT, CDR2 SNEGSKA (reference sequence). This chain's CDR3 is CSARPYNEQFF. The CDR3 nucleotides are TGCAGTGCTAGGCCGTACAATGAGCAGTTCTTC.

This clone came up a few times. This chain connects TRBV6-1 to TRBJ1-1; D gene ambiguous. In germline, CDR1 is MNHNS, CDR2 SASEGT. This CDR3 spans 13 amino acids. V lost 6 bases and J lost 1, with 9 bases in between. In DNA form, the CDR3 reads TGTGCCAGCAGCCATACAGAGAACACTGAAGCTTTCTTT. This sequence encodes CASSHTENTEAFF.

This rearrangement joins TRBV5-8 to TRBJ2-2; 7 bases fit TRBD1. V lost 7 bases to trimming and J lost 0 bases; unmatched junction nucleotides: 3. CDR1 and CDR2 (germline): SGHTS, YDEGEE. The CDR3 is made up of 14 amino acids. The CDR3: CASAGQANTGELFF. CDR3 in DNA: TGTGCCAGCGCCGGACAGGCGAACACCGGGGAGCTGTTTTTT.

The chain is built from TRBV11-3 and TRBJ2-1; 14 nucleotides agree with TRBD2. J gave up 10 bases and V 5 bases, and 13 bases lay outside the gene matches. CDR3 length: 17 amino acids. CDR1 is SGHNT, CDR2 YENEEA, per germline. The CDR3 loop is CASSREVGLAGASEQFF. DNA of the CDR3: TGTGCCAGCAGCCGAGAAGTGGGACTAGCGGGAGCCAGCGAGCAGTTCTTC.

The chain combines TRBV4-2 with TRBJ2-3; 7 nucleotides agree with TRBD2. The CDR3 sequence is 16 residues long. V lost 1 base, J lost 2 bases, and 6 bases stayed unmatched. Per germline, CDR1 LGHNA and CDR2 YNFKEQ. The CDR3 DNA is TGTGCCAGCAGCCAAGGTCCGGGAGGCCCCACAGATACGCAGTATTTT. It yields the protein CASSQGPGGPTDTQYF.